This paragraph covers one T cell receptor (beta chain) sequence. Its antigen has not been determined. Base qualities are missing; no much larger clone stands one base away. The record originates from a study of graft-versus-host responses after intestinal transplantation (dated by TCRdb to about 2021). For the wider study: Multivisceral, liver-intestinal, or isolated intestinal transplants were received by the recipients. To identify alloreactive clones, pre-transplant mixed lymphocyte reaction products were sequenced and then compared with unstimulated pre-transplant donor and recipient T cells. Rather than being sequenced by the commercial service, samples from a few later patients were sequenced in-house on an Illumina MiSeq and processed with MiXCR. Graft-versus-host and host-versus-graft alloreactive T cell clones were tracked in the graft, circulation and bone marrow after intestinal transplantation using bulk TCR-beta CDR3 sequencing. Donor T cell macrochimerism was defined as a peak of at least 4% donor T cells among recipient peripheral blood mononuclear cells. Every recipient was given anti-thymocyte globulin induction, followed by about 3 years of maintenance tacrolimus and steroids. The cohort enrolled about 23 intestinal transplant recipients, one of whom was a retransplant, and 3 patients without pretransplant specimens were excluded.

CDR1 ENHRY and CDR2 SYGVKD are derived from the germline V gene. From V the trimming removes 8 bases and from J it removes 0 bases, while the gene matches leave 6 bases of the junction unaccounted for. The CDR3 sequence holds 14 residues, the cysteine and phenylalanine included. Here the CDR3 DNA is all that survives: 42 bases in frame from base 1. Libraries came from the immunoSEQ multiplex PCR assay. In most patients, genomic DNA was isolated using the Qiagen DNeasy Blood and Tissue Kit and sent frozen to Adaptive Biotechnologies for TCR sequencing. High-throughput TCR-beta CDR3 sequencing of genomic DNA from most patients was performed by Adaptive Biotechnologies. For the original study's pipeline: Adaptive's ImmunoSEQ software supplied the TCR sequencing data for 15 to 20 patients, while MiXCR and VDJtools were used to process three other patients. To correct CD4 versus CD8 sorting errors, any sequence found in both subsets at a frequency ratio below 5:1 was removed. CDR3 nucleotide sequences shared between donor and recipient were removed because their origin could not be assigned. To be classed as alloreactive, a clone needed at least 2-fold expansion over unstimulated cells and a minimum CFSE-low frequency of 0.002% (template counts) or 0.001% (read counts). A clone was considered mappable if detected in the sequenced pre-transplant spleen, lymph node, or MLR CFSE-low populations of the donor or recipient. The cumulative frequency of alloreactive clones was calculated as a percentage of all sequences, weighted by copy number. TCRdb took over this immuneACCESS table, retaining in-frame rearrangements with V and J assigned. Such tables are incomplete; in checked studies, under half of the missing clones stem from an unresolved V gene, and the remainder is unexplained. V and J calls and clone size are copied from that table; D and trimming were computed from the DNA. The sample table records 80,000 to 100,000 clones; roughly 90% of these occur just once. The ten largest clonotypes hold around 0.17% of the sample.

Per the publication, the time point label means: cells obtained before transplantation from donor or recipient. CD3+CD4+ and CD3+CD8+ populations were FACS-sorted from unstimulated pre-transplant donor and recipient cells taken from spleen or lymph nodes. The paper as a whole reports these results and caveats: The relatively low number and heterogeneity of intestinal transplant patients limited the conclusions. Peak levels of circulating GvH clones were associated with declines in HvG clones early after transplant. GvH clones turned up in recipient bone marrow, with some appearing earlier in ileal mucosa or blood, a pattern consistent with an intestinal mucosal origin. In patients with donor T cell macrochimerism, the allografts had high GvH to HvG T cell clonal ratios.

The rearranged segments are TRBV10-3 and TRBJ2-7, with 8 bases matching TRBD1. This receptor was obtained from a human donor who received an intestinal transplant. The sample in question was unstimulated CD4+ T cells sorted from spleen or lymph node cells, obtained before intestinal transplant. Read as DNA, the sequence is TGTGCCATCCGGCCCGGGACAGGCTCCTACGAGCAGTACTTC. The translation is CAIRPGTGSYEQYF.